This T cell receptor (beta chain) was observed in a study of cytomegalovirus exposure and HLA in healthy donors (dated by TCRdb to 2016 to 2017). Broadly, across the study: An earlier analysis of 587 of the donors reported over 250 Gb of sequence data and about 120 million unique TCR beta sequences obtained from some 200 million T cells. An early release covering roughly 600 HLA-typed donors comprised approximately 300 gigabases of sequencing data and tens of millions of unique TCR sequences. Among the roughly 400 genotyped donors, 81% belonged to the genetic ancestry cluster associated with self-reported Caucasian donors. The study aimed to test whether cataloging public T cell receptors could reveal signatures of past pathogen exposure. The study used immunosequencing to profile the T cell repertoires of approximately 630 subjects and linked those repertoires to cytomegalovirus serostatus. In addition to the first cohort of around 670 subjects, a separate validation cohort of 130 or so different subjects was used. The study combined high-throughput TCR immunosequencing, statistical association of individual TCRs with disease status, and machine learning to predict cytomegalovirus infection status. A later analysis re-examined previously published TCR beta repertoires from roughly 650 donors and added high-resolution HLA genotyping to investigate patterns of TCR occurrence. Rather than drawing on any new phenotypic data, the later analysis identified candidate immune exposures from TCR beta sequences and the way those sequences occurred across donors. In an earlier analysis of several hundred of the donors, high-throughput TCR beta sequencing was used to judge whether each TCR beta V gene segment behaved as functional or pseudogenic. Donor age, sex, ethnicity and CMV serostatus were compiled together with the repertoire data. In a later genetic analysis, genome-wide SNP genotypes for about 65% of the roughly 700 donors were used, and that subset was treated as a discovery cohort. Every repertoire in the discovery cohort had been generated on one and the same sequencing platform. Both class I and class II loci were covered by HLA typing, at four-digit resolution. Typing coverage differed by locus: A, B, C, DRB1 and DQB1 were typed in about 629-630 donors, DQA1 in about 560, DPA1 in some 600, and DPB1 in approximately 450. Roughly five DR-DQ haplotypes were handled as single units for association and clustering, since linkage in the cohort was strong. Among some 400 genotyped donors of the cohort, an average of about 240,000 unique TCR beta nucleotide sequences was sequenced per donor, of which about 18% were non-productive. The full study reports these points: According to the authors, the approach could potentially be generalized to other disease states and immunological phenotypes. Because some donors lacked HLA typing at each locus, the association tests relied only on the typed subset. Compared with equally common non-associated chains, HLA-associated TCR beta chains in a later analysis were more clonally expanded and had lower generation probabilities. When HLA alleles, especially DR and DQ, strongly co-occurred, attributing TCR associations to individual alleles was difficult. CMV serostatus was the only immune exposure information available for the cohort. A few of the identified cytomegalovirus-associated TCR beta chains were confirmed in vitro to be specific for cytomegalovirus antigens. In the study, roughly 160 TCR beta chains were listed as associated with cytomegalovirus. In a later genetic analysis, fewer N-insertions in productive TCRs were reported among donors in an Asian-associated ancestry cluster than the 666-donor mean. A group of highly shared sequence variants was considered likely to be a technical artifact of the sequencing pipeline. In a later analysis, the rate of TCR association differed among HLA loci, with DRB1 alleles having the most associated TCRs and HLA-C alleles having the fewest. In both the original and validation cohorts, the classifier was reported to diagnose cytomegalovirus status with high specificity and sensitivity. Specific HLA alleles were associated with some 15,000 TCR beta sequences at a false discovery rate of 0.05 in a later analysis. A further reported finding was that TCR beta sequences accurately predicted the HLA-A and HLA-B alleles for most subjects in the first cohort. Presence/absence analyses assumed roughly uniform sequencing depth across donors, an assumption that may not hold. In an earlier analysis of roughly 560 of the donors, most TCR beta V segments were observed in productive rearrangements about 90% or about 30% of the time, broadly matching IMGT annotations. An association between a missense DCLRE1C variant and V-gene and J-gene trimming of TCR beta chains was found in a later genetic analysis and replicated in an independent cohort. Because counts were too low, 15 to 20 rarely observed V segments, including chromosome 9 orphons, were left out of the earlier analysis of a few hundred of the donors. Correlated functional status among segregating V segments might reflect linkage disequilibrium, but an unknown experimental factor could not be ruled out. The 87-base-pair reads could not distinguish some IMGT-functional V segments, including TRBV6-2 and TRBV6-3, so those segments were excluded. In a later analysis, several top co-occurrence clusters were reported to appear linked to parvovirus B19, influenza, CMV and Epstein-Barr virus. According to a later analysis, most CMV-associated TCR beta chains appeared to be HLA-restricted, and the HLA associations seemed to be driven largely by CMV exposure. Only TCR beta chains were sequenced in this cohort, and the absence of alpha or paired-chain data limited detectable features. While some public TCRs were present in many individuals, most TCR sequences turned up only very rarely across donors.

In its sample, this clone was seen once. Its antigen target is currently unknown. It has no much larger one-base neighbor in the sample; base qualities were not kept. The protocol used for the library was the immunoSEQ multiplex PCR assay. The multiplex PCR relied on a mix of 60 forward primers for TCR Vbeta segments and 13 reverse primers for TCR Jbeta segments. Amplification of the CDR3 region of rearranged TCR beta genes was performed with a multiplex PCR assay on genomic DNA. On the Illumina HiSeq System, the amplified TCR beta libraries were sequenced as 87-base-pair reads. Turning to the authors' computational methods: Across the 666 repertoires, a later analysis counted some 81 million unique TCR beta chains, approximately 12 million of which were shared by at least two donors. Raw reads were error-corrected and collapsed into unique sequences by a nearest-neighbor algorithm in which closely related sequences were merged to remove PCR and sequencing errors. Alignment of CDR3 sequences to IMGT reference sequences was used to assign V, D and J gene segments. For a sequence to be retained, a match of at least six nucleotides to both a V gene segment and a J gene segment was required. Rearrangements were called productive when the CDR3 lacked stop codons and stayed in frame with V and J; all others were non-productive. CDR3 was defined by IMGT convention, running from the second conserved V-encoded cysteine to the conserved J-encoded phenylalanine. The earlier analysis of about 500 of the donors excluded sequences that lacked an unambiguous match to a single V gene segment. In an earlier analysis of about 590 of the donors, a V segment was called functional when productive rearrangements were above 56.7%, and segregating when the standard deviation between donors exceeded 5%. A statistical classification framework was developed to diagnose cytomegalovirus status using the catalog of TCR beta chain sequences. In a later analysis, TCR nucleotide sequences were compared against IMGT/GENE-DB human TR gene sequences so that V and J genes could be assigned. Using the TCRdist pipeline, a later analysis assigned CDR3 sequences along with most-parsimonious VDJ recombination scenarios. A later analysis defined each TCR beta chain by its CDR3 amino acid sequence plus V-gene family, and excluded reads lacking a unique V-gene family. A later analysis removed 600 or so highly shared, low-generation-probability nucleotide sequences to deal with suspected cross-contamination and a sequencing artifact. In a later analysis, a clonal expansion index for each public chain was calculated from normalized within-repertoire ranks of inferred template counts. A later analysis computed generation probabilities with a VDJ recombination model fitted to out-of-frame rearrangements, and checked the results against IGoR. In a later analysis, TCR-TCR, TCR-HLA and TCR-CMV co-occurrence was scored with hypergeometric tests, and a repertoire-size bias correction was applied to TCR pairs. In a later analysis, false discovery rates were estimated by permuting HLA or CMV assignments 20 times. In a later analysis, co-occurring TCRs were grouped using DBSCAN, and TCRdist sequence similarity was added for clustering within HLA-allele-positive subsets. Co-occurrence clustering excluded repertoires with fewer than 30,000 or more than 120,000 public chains, plus five with anomalous nucleotide sharing. The source is immuneACCESS, and TCRdb retained only in-frame sequences with V and J called. Part of the clones is not carried over; for the studies checked, unresolved V genes explain less than half of this, and the remainder is unexplained. That table furnishes V, J and clone size, whereas the DNA furnished D and trimming. The sample table contains 150,000 to 200,000 clones; only one count was recorded for around 79% of them. The ten biggest clones cover roughly 0.5% of the sample.

The cysteine opens and the phenylalanine closes a CDR3 of 15 amino acids. Left in the record is the CDR3 DNA by itself, 45 bases read in frame from the first base. V and J are truncated by 6 bases and 2 bases respectively, leaving an intervening sequence of 15 bases. The CDR1 and CDR2 encoded by the germline V gene are KGHSH and LQKENI. The cohort consisted of some 730 healthy bone marrow donors. Cohort members were all nominally healthy when sampled, although unrecorded immune exposures were likely present. The donor tested CMV seronegative, placing the donor among the 300 to 400 seronegative members of the cohort. A peripheral blood sample was provided by each donor, and peripheral blood mononuclear cells were used for TCR beta sequencing. The Qiagen DNeasy Blood Extraction Kit was used to extract genomic DNA from the blood cell samples.

This receptor chain uses TRBV18 and TRBJ2-3, and perhaps TRBD2 as D gene, on 6 matching bases. This TCR was recovered from a woman in her forties or fifties in good health and CMV-seronegative. Sequencing was performed on PBMCs. The CDR3 amino acid sequence is: CASSLVGGPTDTQYF. DNA sequence: TGTGCCAGCTCGCTCGTGGGGGGACCCACAGATACGCAGTATTTT.